Shown below are 9 T cell receptor beta chains from a single sample sequenced in a study of T cell clonotyping in hematopoietic cell transplantation. This table comes from immunoSEQ multiplex PCR, and its TCRdb copy is limited to in-frame clones, with some not included. The sample yields over 8,000 clones, 75% to 80% seen once. Sequencing used peripheral blood mononuclear cells, obtained 180 days after allogeneic stem cell transplant. The receptors here all came from a female patient aged 50-60 years who had an allogeneic stem cell transplant from a related donor, so the T cells may come from the graft donor. Some clones in this sample may be carry-over from other donors' samples.

The V call is TRBV5-1, the J call TRBJ2-3; 7 bases agree with TRBD1. This CDR3 contains 14 residues. Germline V CDR1 and CDR2: SGHRS, YFSETQ. Trimming removed 3 bases from V and 1 base from J; junction bases left unmatched: 2. The CDR3 DNA reads as TGCGCCAGCAGCTACACAGGGGGCACAGATACGCAGTATTTT. Translated, it gives CASSYTGGTDTQYF.

CDR3 sequence reads: CASSAGTGGFVGAEAFF. CDR3 nucleotides: TGTGCCAGCAGTGCCGGGACAGGGGGATTCGTTGGGGCTGAAGCTTTCTTT. The chain carries TRBV6-1 and TRBJ1-1; 11 nucleotides line up with TRBD1. The CDR3 is 17 residues long. Germline trimming cut 4 bases from V and 6 bases from J; bases unmatched to any gene: 13. The V gene's germline CDR1 is MNHNS and CDR2 SASEGT.

The gene calls are TRBV2 and TRBJ1-1; 12 positions match TRBD1. The CDR3 loop spans 15 amino acids. The trim removed 8 bases at V and 6 bases at J, leaving 10 bases unmatched. The germline V gene encodes CDR1 SNHLY and CDR2 FYNNEI. CDR3 sequence: CASPRGQGAVAEAFF. Written as DNA, the CDR3 is TGTGCCAGCCCCCGGGGACAGGGGGCGGTGGCTGAAGCTTTCTTT.

The chain links TRBV7-9 to TRBJ2-1; D is unclear. V was pared by 1 base and J by 3 bases, with 7 bases between. Germline values: CDR1 SEHNR, CDR2 FQNEAQ (reference sequence). CDR3 length: 14 amino acids. CDR3 residues: CASSLGWDYNEQFF. The CDR3 bases are TGTGCCAGCAGCTTAGGTTGGGACTACAATGAGCAGTTCTTC. Based on the CDR3 plus reference TRBV7-9 and TRBJ2-1, the full variable domain is DTGVSQNPRHKITKRGQNVTFRCDPISEHNRLYWYRQTLGQGPEFLTYFQNEAQLEKSRLLSDRFSAERPKGSFSTLEIQRTEQGDSAMYLCASSLGWDYNEQFFGPGTRLTVL.

The gene calls are TRBV4-1 and TRBJ1-5; D unclear. The CDR3 spans 13 residues. Germline V gives CDR1 MGHRA, CDR2 YSYEKL. The V end lost 1 base, the J end lost 7 bases, and 8 bases lay between the germline ends. The CDR3 reads CASSQAPGQPQHF. DNA for the CDR3: TGCGCCAGCAGCCAAGCACCGGGGCAGCCCCAGCATTTT.

CDR3 in amino acids: CSVETETQYF. The DNA for the CDR3 is TGCAGCGTTGAAACGGAGACCCAGTACTTC. The chain recombines TRBV29-1 with TRBJ2-5; D gene ambiguous. Germline V gene lookup returns CDR1 SQVTM and CDR2 ANQGSEA. This CDR3 is 10 amino acids long. Trimming removed 2 bases from V and 5 bases from J, with 3 bases in between. Using reference TRBV29-1 and TRBJ2-5 for the parts outside the CDR3, the full variable domain is SAVISQKPSRDICQRGTSLTIQCQVDSQVTMMFWYRQQPGQSLTLIATANQGSEATYESGFVIDKFPISRPNLTFSTLTVSNMSPEDSSIYLCSVETETQYFGPGTRLLVL.

The chain couples TRBV5-5 to TRBJ2-7; maybe TRBD1 (5 bases). The germline gives CDR1 SGHKS, CDR2 YYEKEE (reference sequence). V shed 4 bases and J shed 5 bases, with 13 bases lying between them. The CDR3 is made up of 13 amino acids. Here the CDR3 reads CASSMWGEDEQYF. DNA of the CDR3: TGTGCCAGCAGCATGTGGGGCGAGGACGAGCAGTACTTC.

This chain links TRBV5-1 with TRBJ2-1; 7 bases are shared with TRBD1. The trim removed 3 bases at V and 9 bases at J, leaving 6 bases unmatched. This CDR3 comprises 13 residues. Germline V gene lookup returns CDR1 SGHRS and CDR2 YFSETQ. The chain's CDR3 is CASSWAAGGEQFF. The CDR3 DNA sequence: TGCGCCAGCAGCTGGGCCGCAGGGGGTGAGCAGTTCTTC. The full variable domain, in which reference TRBV5-1 and TRBJ2-1 provide the parts outside the CDR3, is KAGVTQTPRYLIKTRGQQVTLSCSPISGHRSVSWYQQTPGQGLQFLFEYFSETQRNKGNFPGRFSGRQFSNSRSEMNVSTLELGDSALYLCASSWAAGGEQFFGPGTRLTVL.

The gene calls are TRBV2 and TRBJ1-2; D is undetermined. This CDR3 has 14 residues. V gave up 1 base and J gave up 4 bases, with 10 bases separating them. In germline, CDR1 is SNHLY, CDR2 FYNNEI. CDR3 region: CASSEGQATYGYTF. DNA for the CDR3: TGTGCCAGCAGTGAAGGCCAGGCGACCTATGGCTACACCTTC.